These T cell receptor beta chains were read from a single sample in a study of T-cell memory formation after mild COVID-19. TCRdb reprocessed the 5' RACE reads with MiXCR, giving one entry per CDR3 protein. The sample includes roughly 130,000 distinct CDR3 sequences, about 18% seen only once; the top ten take approximately 5.2%. What was sequenced was PBMCs or a T cell subset sorted from them (not recorded which). The receptor source for this set is a man aged 18 to 30 who had mild COVID-19 (a few samples of this study predate the infection). Cell type and time point are not known. The conserved cysteine and the conserved F or W are not part of the CDR3 here.

CDR3 protein: ASSIRLRDEQY; V gene: TRBV19; CDR3 length: 11; J gene: TRBJ2-7
CDR3 protein: ASSSETGTPQPLTDTQY; V gene: TRBV6-5; CDR3 length: 17; J gene: TRBJ2-3
CDR3 protein: ASSASGGVSYNEQF; V gene: TRBV7-2; CDR3 length: 14; J gene: TRBJ2-1
CDR3 protein: ASRKRVGAYNEQF; V gene: TRBV6-5; CDR3 length: 13; J gene: TRBJ2-1
CDR3 protein: ASSLDSFGGYT; V gene: TRBV5-6; CDR3 length: 11; J gene: TRBJ1-2
CDR3 protein: ASRQVTGAEEKLF; V gene: TRBV6-5; CDR3 length: 13; J gene: TRBJ1-4
CDR3 protein: ASSRIEGWGSPLH; V gene: TRBV4-3; CDR3 length: 13; J gene: TRBJ1-6
CDR3 protein: ASSLEGLPPSEQF; V gene: TRBV7-2; CDR3 length: 13; J gene: TRBJ2-1
CDR3 protein: ASSLMRDTEAF; V gene: TRBV5-1; CDR3 length: 11; J gene: TRBJ1-1
CDR3 protein: ATSDPSSTDTQY; V gene: TRBV24-1; CDR3 length: 12; J gene: TRBJ2-3
CDR3 protein: SAIDQSYGYT; V gene: TRBV20-1; CDR3 length: 10; J gene: TRBJ1-2
CDR3 protein: ASSSPGQGLTGYT; V gene: TRBV7-2; CDR3 length: 13; J gene: TRBJ1-2
CDR3 protein: ASSSPFRDTQY; V gene: TRBV7-2; CDR3 length: 11; J gene: TRBJ2-3
CDR3 protein: ASSRDRGNEQF; V gene: TRBV12-3/TRBV12-4; CDR3 length: 11; J gene: TRBJ2-1
CDR3 protein: ASSQSSTGDSSYGYT; V gene: TRBV6-2/TRBV6-3; CDR3 length: 15; J gene: TRBJ1-2
CDR3 protein: ASSSRLPEKLF; V gene: TRBV7-9; CDR3 length: 11; J gene: TRBJ1-4
CDR3 protein: ASSLDPRGAWQETQY; V gene: TRBV7-2; CDR3 length: 15; J gene: TRBJ2-5
CDR3 protein: ASRGGAGDLSPF; V gene: TRBV3-1; CDR3 length: 12; J gene: TRBJ1-1
CDR3 protein: AISLDLGQGSV; V gene: TRBV11-2; CDR3 length: 11; J gene: TRBJ2-1
CDR3 protein: AISHEDRDQPQH; V gene: TRBV10-3; CDR3 length: 12; J gene: TRBJ1-5
CDR3 protein: ASSLANGAGYT; V gene: TRBV5-6; CDR3 length: 11; J gene: TRBJ1-2
CDR3 protein: ASSLEAGSETQY; V gene: TRBV7-8; CDR3 length: 12; J gene: TRBJ2-5
CDR3 protein: ASSLQIEETQY; V gene: TRBV11-2; CDR3 length: 11; J gene: TRBJ2-5
CDR3 protein: ASSHRTGGTEAF; V gene: TRBV4-3; CDR3 length: 12; J gene: TRBJ1-1
CDR3 protein: ASSLSTSGGATDTQY; V gene: TRBV5-1; CDR3 length: 15; J gene: TRBJ2-3
CDR3 protein: SANSGGNTGELF; V gene: TRBV20-1; CDR3 length: 12; J gene: TRBJ2-2
CDR3 protein: ASSSLQTSGGAGAKNIQY; V gene: TRBV5-1; CDR3 length: 18; J gene: TRBJ2-4
CDR3 protein: ASSMDRVKAGGFEQF; V gene: TRBV5-1; CDR3 length: 15; J gene: TRBJ2-1
CDR3 protein: ASSSRTSGGGYEQF; V gene: TRBV7-2; CDR3 length: 14; J gene: TRBJ2-1
CDR3 protein: SASELGNTEAF; V gene: TRBV20-1; CDR3 length: 11; J gene: TRBJ1-1
CDR3 protein: SARGLAGGYEQY; V gene: TRBV20-1; CDR3 length: 12; J gene: TRBJ2-7
CDR3 protein: AIASGLAAVWAQY; V gene: TRBV10-3; CDR3 length: 13; J gene: TRBJ2-5